This passage covers 8 T cell receptor beta chains from one sample sequenced in a study of T cells in Graves' hyperthyroidism and ophthalmopathy. RNA transcripts gave rise to amplified TCR beta CDR3 regions. Researchers ran a first-round RT-PCR on the TCR CDR3 using the HTBI primer set. TCRdb used MiXCR to reprocess the multiplex PCR reads, holding one entry per CDR3 protein. The top ten clones hold about half of a sample with approximately 490,000 distinct CDR3 sequences, 20% to 25% of them seen once. Sample: blood. Receptors originate from a woman aged 65 to 85 with Graves' ophthalmopathy.

The V and J genes are TRBV12-3 or TRBV12-4 and TRBJ1-6, with TRBD1 as a possible D gene (6 bases). Trimming removed 7 bases at V and 10 bases at J, with 14 bases between. The CDR3 totals 13 residues. This chain's CDR3 is CASTTTGQSPLHF. CDR3 bases: TGTGCCAGCACTACGACAGGCCAATCACCCCTCCACTTT.

The gene calls are TRBV27 and TRBJ2-4, with unresolved D. The CDR3 runs to 14 residues. Per the germline V gene, CDR1 is MNHEY and CDR2 is SMNVEV (reference sequence). The V gene lost 7 bases and the J gene lost 7 bases, with 17 bases spanning the gap. CDR3 bases: TGTGCCAGCAATTCAGCATCTAGTTCGAACATTCAGTACTTC. Translation: CASNSASSSNIQYF.

This clonotype was seen a few times. The rearrangement uses TRBV24-1 and TRBJ2-3, with 8 bases identical to TRBD2. V dropped 3 bases and J dropped 4; count of bases not matched to a gene: 5. The CDR3 consists of 15 residues. Germline CDR1 and CDR2: KGHDR and SFDVKD. CDR3 sequence (DNA): TGTGCCACCAGTGATAGCGGGAGTAGGGCAGATACGCAGTATTTT. It codes for CATSDSGSRADTQYF.

The rearrangement uses TRBV7-9 and TRBJ2-7; D is possibly TRBD1 (6 bases). The CDR3 totals 14 residues. Trimming took off 3 bases at V and 7 bases at J, with 16 bases between the two ends. Per the germline V gene, CDR1 is SEHNR and CDR2 is FQNEAQ (reference sequence). CDR3 sequence (DNA): TGTGCCAGCAGCTTCAGACAGGCATACGTGGAGCAGTACTTC. Amino acids: CASSFRQAYVEQYF. The full variable domain, completed using reference TRBV7-9 and TRBJ2-7, is DTGVSQNPRHKITKRGQNVTFRCDPISEHNRLYWYRQTLGQGPEFLTYFQNEAQLEKSRLLSDRFSAERPKGSFSTLEIQRTEQGDSAMYLCASSFRQAYVEQYFGPGTRLTVT.

This clonotype was picked up many times. The chain joins TRBV2 to TRBJ1-1; D perhaps matches TRBD1 (6 bases). This CDR3 comprises 19 residues. Trimming pared 10 bases from V and 2 bases from J, leaving 32 bases between. The germline V gene has CDR1 SNHLY and CDR2 FYNNEI. The CDR3 nucleotides read TGTGCCATTGGGAGGCGGACAGTCCGACGCGGGGAGTCTAACACTGAAGCTTTCTTT. Translation: CAIGRRTVRRGESNTEAFF.

This clonotype was observed at least ten times. This chain links TRBV19 with TRBJ1-1; D uncertain. V was clipped by 5 bases and J by 0 bases, with 10 bases between them. CDR3 size: 14 residues. Germline V gene data show CDR1 as LNHDA and CDR2 as SQIVND (reference sequence). As DNA, the CDR3 is TGTGCCAGTAGTCTCCCAGCCATGAACACTGAAGCTTTCTTT. It translates to CASSLPAMNTEAFF.

The V gene is TRBV6-2 or TRBV6-3, the J gene TRBJ2-3, with 13 bases lining up with TRBD2. This CDR3 contains 15 residues. V gave up 2 bases and J gave up 5 bases; unmatched junction bases: 1. Looked up from germline, CDR1 is MNHEY and CDR2 is SVGEGT. The CDR3 nucleotides read TGTGCCAGCAGTTACAGACTAGCGGGAGGAGATACGCAGTATTTT. Protein: CASSYRLAGGDTQYF.

This clonotype was recorded at least ten times. V is TRBV6-2 or TRBV6-3 and J is TRBJ1-2; no firm D call. Germline V CDR1 and CDR2: MNHEY, SVGEGT. Trimming pared 7 bases from V and 1 base from J, leaving 10 bases between. The CDR3 runs 13 residues. DNA of the CDR3: TGTGCCAGCAATAGTGGTCTTAACTATGGCTACACCTTC. Translating gives CASNSGLNYGYTF.